These T cell receptor beta chains were read from a single sample in a study of blood T cells in healthy people across ages. TCRdb passed the 5' RACE reads through MiXCR, listing each CDR3 protein once. The sample lists more than 1,400,000 distinct CDR3 sequences; around 42% were seen once. The sequenced material came from blood. These receptors all come from a woman younger than 35 in good health. CDR3s include the opening cysteine and the closing phenylalanine or tryptophan. D genes are given only for firm matches. Clone size is not always given. Where it is, it says once, few, many or a class for expanded clones.

D gene	V gene	clone size	J gene	CDR3 protein	CDR3 DNA
.	TRBV11-1	.	TRBJ2-5	CASSRTGMDNEQYF	TGTGCCAGCAGCCGAACGGGGATGGACAATGAGCAGTACTTC
TRBD2	TRBV12-3/TRBV12-4	few	TRBJ2-7	CASTRTSGVGTYEQYF	TGTGCCAGCACCAGGACTAGCGGGGTCGGTACCTACGAGCAGTACTTC
.	TRBV6-1	few	TRBJ2-4	CASSEVVGLGKNIQYF	TGTGCCAGCAGTGAAGTTGTGGGGCTCGGCAAAAACATTCAGTACTTC
TRBD2	TRBV5-1	many	TRBJ2-7	CASSYLAGDLYEQYF	TGCGCCAGCAGTTATTTAGCGGGGGACCTCTACGAGCAGTACTTC
TRBD2	TRBV6-2/TRBV6-3	.	TRBJ2-3	CASSYQRTSAYTQYF	TGTGCCAGCAGTTACCAAAGGACTAGCGCTTATACGCAGTATTTT
.	TRBV4-1	.	TRBJ2-1	CASSQDLGAVPFF	TGCGCCAGCAGCCAAGATTTGGGAGCCGTGCCGTTCTTC
.	TRBV5-1	.	TRBJ2-5	CASSLRETGQETQYF	TGCGCCAGCAGCCTCCGGGAGACAGGGCAAGAGACCCAGTACTTC
.	TRBV20-1	few	TRBJ2-7	CSATPRLGSYEQYF	TGCAGTGCTACACCCCGACTAGGGTCCTACGAGCAGTACTTC
.	TRBV20-1	.	TRBJ1-1	CSAKSGSLPEAFF	TGCAGTGCTAAGTCGGGCTCGCTTCCTGAAGCTTTCTTT
.	TRBV2	.	TRBJ2-5	CASSLDSALGETQYF	TGTGCCAGCAGCCTGGACAGCGCCCTGGGGGAGACCCAGTACTTC
TRBD1	TRBV7-8	.	TRBJ2-7	CASSLREGASYEQYF	TGTGCCAGCAGCCTCAGAGAGGGGGCCTCCTACGAGCAGTACTTC
TRBD2	TRBV18	.	TRBJ2-7	CASSPTAGDSYEQYF	TGTGCCAGCTCACCTACTGCGGGAGACTCCTACGAGCAGTACTTC
TRBD2	TRBV7-6	.	TRBJ2-1	CASSRGRGGSENEQFF	TGTGCCAGCAGCCGTGGCCGGGGGGGCTCAGAAAATGAGCAGTTCTTC
.	TRBV12-3/TRBV12-4	many	TRBJ2-1	CASSLDRAYNEQFF	TGTGCCAGCAGTTTAGACAGGGCGTACAATGAGCAGTTCTTC
.	TRBV6-1	.	TRBJ2-1	CASSEAYSSYNEQFF	TGTGCCAGCAGTGAAGCGTACTCGTCCTACAATGAGCAGTTCTTC
TRBD1	TRBV29-1	.	TRBJ2-6	CSVTGVGANVLTF	TGCAGCGTTACAGGGGTTGGGGCCAACGTCCTGACTTTC
.	TRBV29-1	few	TRBJ2-5	CSVPPVAYQETQYF	TGCAGCGTGCCGCCGGTGGCTTACCAAGAGACCCAGTACTTC
TRBD1	TRBV9	.	TRBJ1-3	CASSPLGGGAPGNTIYF	TGTGCCAGCAGCCCTCTTGGAGGGGGCGCCCCGGGAAACACCATATATTTT
.	TRBV20-1	.	TRBJ1-5	CSARAVNQPQHF	TGCAGTGCTAGAGCCGTAAATCAGCCCCAGCATTTT
.	TRBV3-1	.	TRBJ2-7	CASSQLTSYYEQYF	TGTGCCAGCAGCCAATTGACTTCCTACTACGAGCAGTACTTC
TRBD1	TRBV5-1	few	TRBJ1-2	CASSLDGQVNYGYTF	TGCGCCAGCAGCTTGGACGGACAGGTGAACTATGGCTACACCTTC
.	TRBV6-1	few	TRBJ2-1	CASSAQGYSYNEQFF	TGTGCCAGCAGTGCGCAGGGATACTCCTACAATGAGCAGTTCTTC
.	TRBV20-1	.	TRBJ2-7	CSAARDPNNEQYF	TGCAGTGCAGCGCGGGACCCCAATAACGAGCAGTACTTC
.	TRBV10-3	.	TRBJ2-7	CAISSRGDHEQYF	TGTGCCATCAGTTCTAGGGGGGACCACGAGCAGTACTTC
TRBD1	TRBV4-2	few	TRBJ1-2	CASSLFPPGGNYGYTF	TGTGCCAGCAGCCTATTTCCTCCAGGGGGGAACTATGGCTACACCTTC
.	TRBV3-1	.	TRBJ2-1	CASSQVGSGASDELFF	.
.	TRBV20-1	.	TRBJ2-3	CSARVSSGRIITDTQYF	TGCAGTGCTAGAGTATCCTCGGGACGGATAATCACAGATACGCAGTATTTT
.	TRBV6-6	.	TRBJ2-5	CASSYPDNQEQYF	TGTGCCAGCAGTTACCCGGACAATCAGGAGCAGTACTTC
TRBD1	TRBV12-3/TRBV12-4	.	TRBJ1-1	CASSPRTGGLNTEAFF	TGTGCCAGCAGTCCCAGGACAGGGGGATTGAACACTGAAGCTTTCTTT
.	TRBV7-3	.	TRBJ2-3	CASSFTGTGLLVPGGTTSTDTQYF	TGTGCCAGCAGCTTTACCGGGACAGGGCTACTTGTACCGGGGGGGACTACTAGCACAGATACGCAGTATTTT
.	TRBV27	.	TRBJ1-2	CASSLGQGYNYGYTF	TGTGCCAGCAGTTTAGGTCAGGGTTACAACTATGGCTACACCTTC
TRBD2	TRBV7-3	few	TRBJ2-3	CASSTGLAGGTLTDTQYF	TGTGCCAGCAGCACTGGACTAGCGGGGGGAACACTCACAGATACGCAGTATTTT
.	TRBV4-1	few	TRBJ2-3	CASSQVIPSTDTQYF	TGCGCCAGCAGCCAAGTTATACCCAGCACAGATACGCAGTATTTT
.	TRBV27	.	TRBJ1-1	CASSLEGTIGGTEAFF	TGTGCCAGCAGTTTGGAGGGAACGATCGGGGGCACTGAAGCTTTCTTT
TRBD2	TRBV12-3/TRBV12-4	few	TRBJ2-1	CASSSRTSGGNEQFF	TGTGCCAGCAGTTCCCGGACTAGCGGGGGCAATGAGCAGTTCTTC
TRBD2	TRBV4-1	.	TRBJ2-7	CASSQGSAGGYEQYF	TGCGCCAGCAGCCAAGGGTCAGCGGGGGGTTACGAGCAGTACTTC
TRBD2	TRBV7-2	.	TRBJ2-7	CASSRQRGGNEQYF	TGTGCCAGCAGCCGGCAGCGGGGGGGCAATGAGCAGTACTTC
TRBD2	TRBV12-3/TRBV12-4	.	TRBJ2-3	CASRHSGTSRSTDTEYF	TGTGCCAGCAGGCATTCCGGGACTAGCAGAAGCACAGATACGGAGTATTTT
.	TRBV14	few	TRBJ1-1	CASSRSMGTEAFF	TGTGCCAGCAGCCGCTCTATGGGGACTGAAGCTTTCTTT
.	TRBV24-1	few	TRBJ2-3	CATSAGDTQYF	TGTGCCACCAGTGCGGGGGATACGCAGTATTTT
.	TRBV27	many	TRBJ2-2	CASSPVAGFTGELFF	TGTGCCAGCAGTCCAGTCGCGGGGTTCACCGGGGAGCTGTTTTTT
.	TRBV24-1	.	TRBJ2-5	CATSGIESGKEETQYF	TGTGCCACCAGTGGCATCGAGAGTGGGAAGGAAGAGACCCAGTACTTC
TRBD2	TRBV7-6	.	TRBJ2-1	CASSQGTSGYFSSYNEQFF	TGTGCCAGCAGCCAGGGGACTAGCGGGTATTTTAGCTCCTACAATGAGCAGTTCTTC
TRBD2	TRBV29-1	.	TRBJ2-1	CSVVGTSHDNNEQFF	TGCAGCGTTGTCGGGACTAGCCATGACAACAATGAGCAGTTCTTC
TRBD2	TRBV9	.	TRBJ2-3	CASSFGLAGNTDTQYF	TGTGCCAGCAGCTTCGGACTAGCGGGGAACACAGATACGCAGTATTTT
.	TRBV30	few	TRBJ1-2	CAWTKGSGYTF	TGTGCCTGGACCAAGGGGTCTGGCTACACCTTC
TRBD2	TRBV6-6	.	TRBJ2-1	CASSPRTSGTSEQFF	TGTGCCAGCAGTCCCCGGACTAGCGGGACCAGTGAGCAGTTCTTC
TRBD2	TRBV2	once	TRBJ2-5	CASSEPFSGAQETQYF	TGTGCCAGCAGTGAGCCTTTTAGCGGGGCGCAAGAGACCCAGTACTTC
TRBD2	TRBV7-2	.	TRBJ2-5	CASSLGVRDYNEQYF	TGTGCCAGCAGCTTAGGGGTCAGGGACTACAATGAGCAGTACTTC
.	TRBV7-3	few	TRBJ2-3	CASNDGGPTDTQYF	TGTGCCAGCAACGACGGGGGGCCCACAGATACGCAGTATTTT
.	TRBV6-1	few	TRBJ2-1	CASSGVLERNEQFF	TGTGCCAGCAGTGGAGTACTTGAGCGGAATGAGCAGTTCTTC
.	TRBV5-6	few	TRBJ2-6	CASSFQGGPALGANVLTF	TGTGCCAGCAGCTTCCAAGGCGGGCCAGCACTGGGGGCCAACGTCCTGACTTTC
.	TRBV6-1	.	TRBJ1-2	CATQHRVNGYTF	TGTGCCACACAACACAGGGTGAATGGCTACACCTTC
TRBD1	TRBV27	.	TRBJ2-1	CASSNSGTGPGEFF	TGTGCCAGCAGTAACTCCGGGACAGGGCCAGGGGAGTTCTTC
.	TRBV5-1	.	TRBJ2-3	CASRFVEAGADTQYF	TGCGCCAGCAGGTTTGTGGAGGCGGGGGCGGATACGCAGTATTTT